Listed here are 18 T cell receptor beta chains from one sample, sequenced in a study of T cells in Graves' hyperthyroidism and ophthalmopathy. It was RNA transcripts that yielded the amplified TCR beta CDR3 regions. TCR CDR3 regions were first amplified by RT-PCR with HTBI primers. TCRdb analysed the multiplex PCR reads with MiXCR anew, one entry per CDR3 protein. In the table there are approximately 530,000 distinct CDR3 sequences, 16% of which are singletons. The sample consisted of blood. Every receptor here comes from a young woman with Graves' hyperthyroidism.

Ten or more counts support this clonotype. The chain links TRBV27 to TRBJ2-5, with TRBD1 as a possible D gene (6 bases). This CDR3 is built from 15 residues. V lost 2 bases and J 2 bases, leaving 12 bases between the germline ends. CDR1 is MNHEY and CDR2 is SMNVEV in the germline V gene (reference sequence). The CDR3 sequence is CASSLGLGQQETQYF. The CDR3 DNA reads as TGTGCCAGCAGTTTAGGTTTGGGACAACAAGAGACCCAGTACTTC.

This clonotype was detected many times. The J gene is TRBJ2-7, the V gene TRBV7-8, with D perhaps matching TRBD1 or TRBD2 (5 bases each). Germline V CDR1 and CDR2: SGHVS, FQNEAQ. The CDR3 contains 13 residues. Trimming removed 5 bases from V and 4 bases from J, with 12 bases in between. CDR3 protein: CASSPRGLYEQYF. Here the CDR3 DNA reads TGTGCCAGCAGCCCCCGGGGCCTTTACGAGCAGTACTTC.

This clonotype has a handful of counts. The genes are TRBV5-8 and TRBJ1-1, with no clear D. Trimming cost V 6 bases and J 2 bases, with 11 bases left between them. This CDR3 has 13 residues. In germline, CDR1 is SGHTS, CDR2 YDEGEE. CDR3 DNA: TGTGCCAGCACCCTTGGCCCTAACACTGAAGCTTTCTTT. This sequence encodes CASTLGPNTEAFF.

This clonotype appeared a few times. The rearrangement joins TRBV20-1 to TRBJ2-2, with 13 bases fitting TRBD2. This CDR3 comprises 17 residues. Germline V CDR1 and CDR2: DFQATT, SNEGSKA (reference sequence). Trimming at V came to 5 bases and at J to 1 base, leaving 7 bases not matched to a gene. CDR3 loop: CSARTSGGPLNTGELFF. CDR3 in DNA: TGCAGTGCTCGGACTAGCGGGGGCCCCCTGAACACCGGGGAGCTGTTTTTT.

This clonotype was seen repeatedly, ten times or more. This chain joins TRBV28 and TRBJ2-7; D is perhaps TRBD2 (6 bases). V dropped 5 bases and J dropped 4 bases, with 21 bases sitting between them. This CDR3 has 16 amino acids. The germline gives CDR1 MDHEN, CDR2 SYDVKM. The CDR3 bases are TGTGCCAGCAGTGCGGTGGGGGGACTTGGTAGTTACGAGCAGTACTTC. Encoded protein: CASSAVGGLGSYEQYF.

This clonotype was seen only a few times. The V call is TRBV7-9, the J call TRBJ2-4; no definite D call. V was pared by 5 bases and J by 1 base, with 6 bases between. Germline CDR1 is SEHNR and CDR2 is FQNEAQ (reference sequence). This CDR3 is 13 amino acids long. The CDR3 nucleotides read TGTGCCAGCAGCCCTCCGGCCAAAAACATTCAGTACTTC. Amino acid sequence: CASSPPAKNIQYF.

This clonotype was observed at least ten times. The chain employs TRBV2 and TRBJ2-1; 7 bases map to TRBD2. CDR1 and CDR2 from the germline V gene are SNHLY and FYNNEI. Germline trimming cut 6 bases from V and 8 bases from J; bases unmatched to any gene: 7. The CDR3 is made up of 13 amino acids. The DNA for the CDR3 is TGTGCCAGCAGCCCCATAGCGGGCGATGAGCAGTTCTTC. Protein product: CASSPIAGDEQFF.

To note about this clonotype: A much larger clone sits a single nucleotide away, making a read error possible. This sequence joins TRBV7-9 and TRBJ2-7; tentatively, D is TRBD2 (5 bases). The germline V gene encodes CDR1 SEHNR and CDR2 FQNEAQ (reference sequence). V shed 4 bases and J shed 0 bases, with 16 bases lying between them. The CDR3 sequence is 16 residues long. CDR3 bases: TGTGCCAGCAGCTCTTCCTCGACGGGAAACTCCTACGAGCAGTACTTC. Amino acid sequence: CASSSSSTGNSYEQYF.

Many counts were recorded for this clonotype. V and J are TRBV12-3 or TRBV12-4 and TRBJ1-6, with a weak D call TRBD1 (5 bases). The CDR3 has 13 residues. The ends were cut back, 4 bases at V and 7 bases at J, with 8 bases in the middle. The CDR3 region is CASSSGVNSPLHF. The CDR3 DNA follows: TGTGCCAGCAGTTCGGGGGTGAATTCACCCCTCCACTTT.

This clonotype was counted many times. The rearrangement joins TRBV28 to TRBJ1-5; D remains unclear. Trimming shortened V by 7 bases and J by 1 base, and 20 bases separated the two germline ends. The CDR3 consists of 17 residues. Germline loops: CDR1 MDHEN, CDR2 SYDVKM. The CDR3 DNA follows: TGTGCCAGCATCCACGACGACTTGGAAAGAAGCAATCAGCCCCAGCATTTT. It yields the protein CASIHDDLERSNQPQHF.

The chain carries TRBV20-1 and TRBJ1-5; weak D call: TRBD1 (6 bases). In germline, CDR1 is DFQATT, CDR2 SNEGSKA (reference sequence). V was trimmed by 4 bases and J by 6 bases, leaving 7 bases between them. The CDR3 loop spans 11 amino acids. The CDR3 DNA is TGCAGTGCTACACAGGGTCAGCCCCAGCATTTT. Translation gives CSATQGQPQHF.

This clonotype occurred many times. The chain has TRBV27 and TRBJ2-3, with TRBD2 identical over 8 bases. CDR1 is MNHEY, CDR2 SMNVEV, per germline (reference sequence). The CDR3 is 19 amino acids. The trim removed 4 bases at V and 6 bases at J, leaving 21 bases unmatched. CDR3 in amino acids: CASSSYTLRGGPSRDTQYF. For the CDR3, the DNA is TGTGCCAGCAGTTCATATACCCTTCGGGGGGGGCCTAGCAGGGATACGCAGTATTTT.

The chain couples TRBV29-1 to TRBJ1-2; 8 nucleotides line up with TRBD1. The CDR3 length is 12 residues. V dropped 7 bases and J dropped 3; count of bases not matched to a gene: 4. Germline assignment: CDR1 SQVTM and CDR2 ANQGSEA. In DNA form, the CDR3 reads TGCAGCGGAATGGACAGGGACTATGGCTACACCTTC. Residues: CSGMDRDYGYTF.

V usage is TRBV20-1 and J usage is TRBJ2-1; perhaps TRBD2 as D (7 bases). V was cut by 2 bases and J by 10 bases, with 15 bases left in between. The CDR3 has 13 amino acids. Germline V lookup: CDR1 DFQATT, CDR2 SNEGSKA (reference sequence). The CDR3 DNA is TGCAGTGCTAGACGGGGGGTGGGGGGCGAGCAGTTCTTC. Translation gives CSARRGVGGEQFF.

This clonotype was seen ten or more times. This chain uses TRBV27 with TRBJ1-5, with 8 bases that match TRBD1. Germline assignment: CDR1 MNHEY and CDR2 SMNVEV (reference sequence). The CDR3 runs 15 residues. The V gene end was trimmed by 6 bases and the J gene end by 5 bases; junction bases not matched to a gene: 9. The CDR3 DNA follows: TGTGCCAGCAGCCGAAATCAGGGGGCTTATCAGCCCCAGCATTTT. Amino acids: CASSRNQGAYQPQHF.

This clonotype was found a few times. The chain carries TRBV7-8 and TRBJ2-1; TRBD1 aligns across 10 bases. In germline, CDR1 is SGHVS, CDR2 FQNEAQ. Unmatched junction bases numbered 7, after V lost 8 bases and J lost 0 bases. The CDR3 has 16 amino acids. The CDR3 sequence: CASGRDRGPSYNEQFF. The CDR3 nucleotides are TGTGCCAGCGGCCGGGACAGGGGACCCTCCTACAATGAGCAGTTCTTC.

This clonotype was observed at least ten times. This chain joins TRBV7-8 and TRBJ2-1, with D perhaps matching TRBD1 or TRBD2 (5 bases each). Germline CDR1 is SGHVS and CDR2 is FQNEAQ. V was trimmed by 3 bases and J by 4 bases, leaving 7 bases between them. This CDR3 region has 13 residues. CDR3 sequence reads: CASSLGDYNEQFF. CDR3 nucleotide sequence: TGTGCCAGCAGCTTGGGGGATTACAATGAGCAGTTCTTC.

This clonotype was observed at least ten times. V and J are TRBV30 and TRBJ2-1; the match to TRBD2 covers 9 bases. Germline V gene sequence: CDR1 GTSNPN, CDR2 SVGIG (reference sequence). Losses at the gene ends were 4 bases for V and 2 bases for J; bases not matched to a gene: 3. The CDR3 is made up of 14 amino acids. In nucleotides, the CDR3 is TGTGCCTGGACGACTAGCGGTACCTACAATGAGCAGTTCTTC. It is translated as CAWTTSGTYNEQFF.